The 18 T cell receptor beta chains given below trace back to one sample, sequenced in a study of blood T cell repertoires in COVID-19. The table came from immunoSEQ multiplex PCR; TCRdb's copy has only in-frame clones and leaves some out. The table shows 150,000 to 200,000 clones, with 77% occurring only once. The sample comprised peripheral blood. Receptors originate from a man between 65 and 80 years old with acute or convalescent COVID-19.

This clone was seen more than once but under ten times. The chain combines TRBV5-1 with TRBJ1-3; TRBD1 matches at 8 bases. The CDR3 loop spans 17 amino acids. J was trimmed by 2 bases and V by 2 bases; bases with no gene match: 9. Germline V gives CDR1 SGHRS, CDR2 YFSETQ. The CDR3: CASSLLAGGTPGNTIYF. The CDR3 DNA sequence: TGCGCCAGCAGCTTATTGGCAGGGGGCACTCCTGGAAACACCATATATTTT.

V is TRBV4-1 and J is TRBJ1-2; D ambiguous. V was shortened by 7 bases and J by 4 bases, with 19 bases between the two germline ends. The CDR3 has 15 amino acids. The V gene's germline CDR1 is MGHRA and CDR2 YSYEKL. CDR3 sequence (DNA): TGCGCCAGCACCCCTGAAGCCGCCTCTGGCTATGGCTACACCTTC. Translated, it gives CASTPEAASGYGYTF.

The chain is built from TRBV9 and TRBJ2-7, with 11 bases lining up with TRBD2. CDR1 SGDLS and CDR2 YYNGEE come from the germline V gene. V lost 3 bases, J lost 6 bases, and 8 bases stayed unmatched. This CDR3 is built from 15 residues. This CDR3 is CASSGLAGGPVEQYF. CDR3 nucleotide sequence: TGTGCCAGCAGCGGGTTAGCGGGAGGGCCTGTCGAGCAGTACTTC.

The chain couples TRBV4-1 to TRBJ2-7, with a tentative D call TRBD1 (6 bases). V shed 4 bases and J shed 3 bases, with 13 bases lying between them. Germline CDR1 MGHRA, CDR2 YSYEKL. The CDR3 has 14 residues. As DNA, the CDR3 is TGCGCCAGCAGCCCCCCTGGGGGCTTCTACGAGCAGTACTTC. It translates to CASSPPGGFYEQYF.

J is TRBJ1-2 and V is TRBV9; D is uncertain. Trimming removed 3 bases at V and 2 bases at J, with 14 bases between. This CDR3 comprises 15 residues. CDR1 is SGDLS and CDR2 is YYNGEE in the germline V gene. This chain's CDR3 is CASSASSGVNYGYTF. The CDR3 DNA follows: TGTGCCAGCAGCGCCTCGTCCGGGGTAAACTATGGCTACACCTTC.

The rearrangement joins TRBV18 to TRBJ2-5, with D maybe TRBD1 (5 bases). In germline, CDR1 is KGHSH, CDR2 LQKENI. CDR3 length: 13 amino acids. V was trimmed by 2 bases and J by 4 bases, leaving 8 bases between them. The CDR3 nucleotides are TGTGCCAGCTCACCAGGGGCCGGAGAGACCCAGTACTTC. Encoded protein: CASSPGAGETQYF.

This clone was seen a handful of times. Other nucleotide sequences in the sample specify the same CDR3. This rearrangement joins TRBV5-1 to TRBJ2-1; TRBD2 matches 7 bases. Germline V gene data show CDR1 as SGHRS and CDR2 as YFSETQ. V dropped 0 bases and J dropped 4; count of bases not matched to a gene: 4. This CDR3 contains 15 residues. CDR3 sequence (DNA): TGCGCCAGCAGCTTGGCATCTAGCGGATACAATGAGCAGTTCTTC. Translated, it gives CASSLASSGYNEQFF.

The V and J genes are TRBV10-3 and TRBJ2-1, with 11 bases identical to TRBD2. CDR3 size: 15 residues. Germline lookup yields CDR1 ENHRY and CDR2 SYGVKD. Unmatched junction bases numbered 7, after V lost 6 bases and J lost 6 bases. CDR3: CAISRPGTSGNEQFF. In DNA, the CDR3 is TGTGCCATCAGCCGACCCGGGACTAGCGGCAATGAGCAGTTCTTC.

V and J are TRBV7-8 and TRBJ2-7; 11 nucleotides line up with TRBD2. V dropped 4 bases and J dropped 0; count of bases not matched to a gene: 14. Germline CDR1 is SGHVS and CDR2 is FQNEAQ. This CDR3 comprises 19 residues. The CDR3 is CASSSQREGLAGSSYEQYF. CDR3 in DNA: TGTGCCAGCAGCTCGCAGAGAGAAGGACTAGCGGGTAGCTCCTACGAGCAGTACTTC. The variable domain in full, completed from reference TRBV7-8 and TRBJ2-7, reads GAGVSQSPRYKVAKRGQDVALRCDPISGHVSLFWYQQALGQGPEFLTYFQNEAQLDKSGLPSDRFFAERPEGSVSTLKIQRTQQEDSAVYLCASSSQREGLAGSSYEQYFGPGTRLTVT.

As DNA, the CDR3 is TGTGCCAGCAGCCCGACGGACAGAAACAATGAGCAGTTCTTC. Protein product: CASSPTDRNNEQFF. This sequence joins TRBV7-8 and TRBJ2-1; D may be TRBD1 (6 bases). Germline assignment: CDR1 SGHVS and CDR2 FQNEAQ. This CDR3 has 14 residues. V lost 5 bases, J lost 5 bases, and 13 bases lay in between.

The gene calls are TRBV6-5 and TRBJ2-2; 9 bases line up with TRBD2. Germline lookup yields CDR1 MNHEY and CDR2 SVGAGI. After removal of 8 bases from V and 7 bases from J, the junction contained 8 bases not matched to a gene. The CDR3 runs to 14 residues. CDR3 in DNA: TGTGCCAGCGAGGCTAGCGGGAATATCGGGGAGCTGTTTTTT. Translating gives CASEASGNIGELFF.

This clone was seen only a few times. The gene calls are TRBV6-1 and TRBJ1-5; D ambiguous. In germline, CDR1 is MNHNS, CDR2 SASEGT. The CDR3 is 16 amino acids. V was clipped by 2 bases and J by 0 bases, with 11 bases between them. CDR3 loop: CASSEQTLVSNQPQHF. As DNA, the CDR3 is TGTGCCAGCAGTGAACAGACTCTAGTTAGCAATCAGCCCCAGCATTTT.

In this sample, this clone turned up once. This chain links TRBV11-2 with TRBJ2-3; 7 nucleotides match TRBD2. Germline V gene data show CDR1 as SGHAT and CDR2 as FQNNGV. This CDR3 region has 15 residues. V lost 3 bases and J lost 2; bases outside the gene matches: 5. The CDR3 region has the DNA TGTGCCAGCAGCTTCTGGAGCGGGGACACAGATACGCAGTATTTT. Protein sequence: CASSFWSGDTDTQYF. Filled out from reference TRBV11-2 and TRBJ2-3, the complete variable domain reads EAGVAQSPRYKIIEKRQSVAFWCNPISGHATLYWYQQILGQGPKLLIQFQNNGVVDDSQLPKDRFSAERLKGVDSTLKIQPAKLEDSAVYLCASSFWSGDTDTQYFGPGTRLTVL.

This clone was observed a few times. This rearrangement joins TRBV5-8 to TRBJ1-1, with 7 bases matching TRBD1. CDR3 length: 15 residues. Germline CDR1 reads SGHTS; CDR2 reads YDEGEE. Unmatched junction bases numbered 4, after V lost 0 bases and J lost 2 bases. The CDR3 DNA reads as TGTGCCAGCAGCTTGGGGTGGGACAGTAACACTGAAGCTTTCTTT. Translation gives CASSLGWDSNTEAFF.

This chain joins TRBV14 and TRBJ2-7; the match to TRBD2 covers 9 bases. In germline, CDR1 is SGHDN, CDR2 FVKESK. With 4 bases clipped from V and 3 bases from J, the junction kept 4 bases outside the gene matches. This CDR3 contains 14 residues. CDR3 bases: TGTGCCAGCAGCCTAGCGGGAGAGCTCTACGAGCAGTACTTC. As protein: CASSLAGELYEQYF.

The V gene is TRBV6-5, the J gene TRBJ1-1; tentative D call: TRBD1 (5 bases). The CDR3 is 14 residues long. Germline values: CDR1 MNHEY, CDR2 SVGAGI. The germline V and J ends were trimmed by 0 bases and 7 bases, with 12 bases remaining between them. CDR3 region: CASSYSGGVFEAFF. The CDR3 DNA sequence: TGTGCCAGCAGTTACTCCGGGGGGGTTTTTGAAGCTTTCTTT.

V gene TRBV5-4 combines with J gene TRBJ2-7; TRBD2 might be the D (6 bases). Germline V CDR1 and CDR2: SGHNT, YYREEE (reference sequence). The CDR3 extends over 15 amino acids. The ends were cut back, 4 bases at V and 0 bases at J, with 14 bases in the middle. CDR3 amino acids: CASSRGGTSSYEQYF. Written as DNA, the CDR3 is TGTGCCAGCAGCCGTGGGGGGACCTCCTCCTACGAGCAGTACTTC.

This clone was recorded a few times. This rearrangement joins TRBV28 to TRBJ1-4; D ambiguous. This CDR3 comprises 16 residues. V lost 5 bases to trimming and J lost 6 bases, with 19 bases between them. Germline V gives CDR1 MDHEN, CDR2 SYDVKM. The CDR3 DNA is TGTGCCAGCAGTCACCCCCCGGGGTTTGGGGATGAAAAACTGTTTTTT. Its translation: CASSHPPGFGDEKLFF.